The entry below describes one TCR beta chain. Its antigen is undetermined. This sample is drawn from a study of CD8 T cells in Susac syndrome. Study in general: Patients with Susac syndrome, at blood draw, were therapy-naive, on corticosteroids, or on intravenous immunoglobulin alone. Findings and limits, study-wide: Only a relatively small number of individuals were included in the TCR sequencing and HLA analysis.

An amount of RNA that ranged from about 0.45 to 1 ug was reverse transcribed with random hexamers. Each CDR3 protein gets one entry after TCRdb re-called the immunoSEQ multiplex PCR reads with MiXCR. This sample has 150,000 or so distinct CDR3 sequences, with around 96% found just once. Sequenced input: CD4+ T cells from PBMCs. The source is a human donor with Susac syndrome.

The CDR3 loop reads CSAGESGQGRGNEQFF. CDR3 sequence (DNA): TGCAGCGCTGGGGAGTCGGGACAGGGGAGGGGGAATGAGCAGTTCTTC. The chain carries TRBV29-1 and TRBJ2-1; 10 bases are a match to TRBD1. The CDR3 consists of 16 residues. Germline CDR1 SQVTM, CDR2 ANQGSEA. V shed 7 bases, J shed 7 bases, and the junction held 16 bases outside the gene matches.